These T cell receptor beta chains were read from a single sample in a study of T cells after yellow fever vaccination. TCRdb ran MiXCR on the 5' RACE reads and lists one entry per CDR3 protein. The sample yields 85,000 to 100,000 distinct CDR3 sequences, roughly 5.2% seen once. The sample was CD8+ T cells sorted from PBMCs, taken 10 days after the yellow fever booster vaccination. These receptor sequences come from a man between 18 and 29 years old who received the YFV17D yellow fever vaccine. The CDR3 runs from the conserved cysteine through the conserved F or W. Each record gives: V gene, clone size, J gene, D gene, CDR3 protein, CDR3 DNA. The D gene is left open where the match is weak. Clone size is stated in some rows and not others, as once, few, many or a class when expanded.

v_gene: TRBV5-6; abundance: many; j_gene: TRBJ2-3; d_gene: TRBD1; CDR3aa: CASSVGQGAGDTQYF; CDR3nt: TGTGCCAGCAGCGTAGGACAGGGGGCTGGAGATACGCAGTATTTT
v_gene: TRBV7-8; abundance: few; j_gene: TRBJ1-1; d_gene: -; CDR3aa: CASSLYEGMNTEAFF; CDR3nt: TGTGCCAGCAGCTTATACGAGGGAATGAACACTGAAGCTTTCTTT
v_gene: TRBV25-1; abundance: few; j_gene: TRBJ2-2; d_gene: -; CDR3aa: CASSSRGASNTGELFF; CDR3nt: TGTGCCAGCAGTTCTCGGGGGGCCTCGAACACCGGGGAGCTGTTTTTT
v_gene: TRBV12-3/TRBV12-4; abundance: few; j_gene: TRBJ2-3; d_gene: TRBD2; CDR3aa: CASNRAGGRGTDTQYF; CDR3nt: TGTGCCAGCAACCGAGCGGGGGGGCGAGGCACAGATACGCAGTATTTT
v_gene: TRBV29-1; abundance: -; j_gene: TRBJ1-1; d_gene: TRBD1; CDR3aa: CSVGQGNTEAFF; CDR3nt: TGCAGCGTGGGACAGGGGAACACTGAAGCTTTCTTT
v_gene: TRBV7-9; abundance: -; j_gene: TRBJ1-2; d_gene: TRBD1; CDR3aa: CASSFQGARYGYTF; CDR3nt: TGTGCCAGCAGCTTCCAGGGGGCTAGATATGGCTACACCTTC
v_gene: TRBV6-6; abundance: -; j_gene: TRBJ1-1; d_gene: -; CDR3aa: CASSYSSPGLGTEAFF; CDR3nt: TGTGCCAGCAGTTACTCGTCCCCAGGGCTGGGCACTGAAGCTTTCTTT
v_gene: TRBV29-1; abundance: few; j_gene: TRBJ2-7; d_gene: -; CDR3aa: CSVEDSLSYEQYF; CDR3nt: TGCAGCGTTGAAGATTCACTCTCCTACGAGCAGTACTTC
v_gene: TRBV5-5; abundance: many; j_gene: TRBJ2-2; d_gene: TRBD2; CDR3aa: CASSYQLAGDPGTGELFF; CDR3nt: TGTGCCAGCAGCTACCAATTAGCGGGGGACCCGGGGACCGGGGAGCTGTTTTTT
v_gene: TRBV28; abundance: few; j_gene: TRBJ2-6; d_gene: TRBD1; CDR3aa: CASSTPRDSASWGANVLTF; CDR3nt: TGTGCCAGCAGTACACCCCGGGACAGTGCATCGTGGGGGGCCAACGTCCTGACTTTC
v_gene: TRBV29-1; abundance: many; j_gene: TRBJ2-1; d_gene: -; CDR3aa: CSVWGGAGNEQFF; CDR3nt: TGCAGCGTTTGGGGGGGGGCAGGCAATGAGCAGTTCTTC
v_gene: TRBV6-6; abundance: -; j_gene: TRBJ1-5; d_gene: -; CDR3aa: CASSSALGHQPQHF; CDR3nt: TGTGCCAGCAGCTCCGCGTTGGGCCATCAGCCCCAGCATTTT
v_gene: TRBV4-1; abundance: few; j_gene: TRBJ2-5; d_gene: TRBD2; CDR3aa: CASSQIAGLQETQYF; CDR3nt: TGCGCCAGCAGCCAGATAGCGGGGCTCCAAGAGACCCAGTACTTC
v_gene: TRBV7-9; abundance: -; j_gene: TRBJ2-3; d_gene: TRBD2; CDR3aa: CASSFPGLAGGPADTQYF; CDR3nt: TGTGCCAGCAGCTTTCCTGGACTAGCGGGGGGGCCCGCAGATACGCAGTATTTT